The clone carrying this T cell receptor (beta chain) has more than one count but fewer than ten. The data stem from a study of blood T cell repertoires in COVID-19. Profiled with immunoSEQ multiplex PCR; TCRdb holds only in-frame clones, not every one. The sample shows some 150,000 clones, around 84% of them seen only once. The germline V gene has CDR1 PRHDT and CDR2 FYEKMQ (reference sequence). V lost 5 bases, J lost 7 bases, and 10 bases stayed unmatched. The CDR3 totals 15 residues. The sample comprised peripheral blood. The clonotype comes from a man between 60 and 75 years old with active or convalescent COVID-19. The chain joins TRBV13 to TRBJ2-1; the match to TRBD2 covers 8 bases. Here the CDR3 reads CASSQRERYLNEQFF. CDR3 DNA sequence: TGTGCCAGCAGCCAGCGGGAGAGATATTTAAATGAGCAGTTCTTC.